This TCR beta chain was profiled in a study of vaccination effects on CD4 cells after COVID-19. Findings of the study overall: Only a few convalescent patients and no early post-infection timepoints featured in the study.

CDR1 LNHDA and CDR2 SQIVND come from the germline V gene (reference sequence). Deletions cut 3 bases from V and 4 bases from J, with 11 bases between. The CDR3 totals 14 residues. The assay was immunoSEQ multiplex PCR, and TCRdb's table has in-frame clones only and misses some. The data hold tens of thousands of clones, with roughly 74% observed a single time. CD4+ T cells specific for antigen were expanded with viral peptide pools by the ViraFEST assay before sequencing. Following culture for ten to eleven days, CD4+ T cells were isolated. Of the BNT162b2 and mRNA-1273 vaccines, participants received two doses of one or the other. After two million PBMC were placed in each well, they were cultured with 10 IU/ml IL-2 and 10 ug/ml peptides. A half-volume exchange with IL-2 medium occurred on days 3 and 7. Regarding this clone: The target antigen is unknown.

Source: CD4+ T cells from PBMCs cultured with HCoV-229E spike peptides, taken after COVID-19 vaccination. The V and J genes are TRBV19 and TRBJ2-3, with unresolved D. This TCR was sampled from a human donor who received a COVID-19 vaccine. The CDR3, as DNA: TGTGCCAGTAGTATGGGTAGGGTAGCAGATACGCAGTATTTT. Its translation is CASSMGRVADTQYF.